This TCR beta chain is drawn from a study of blood T cell repertoires in COVID-19 (dated by TCRdb to the early 2020s). At the level of the whole study: The collaborator samples originated in the United States, Italy and Spain and spanned the acute and convalescent phases of COVID-19. Subjects who had been exposed to COVID-19, were actively infected with it, or had recovered from it provided the deeply sampled blood TCRbeta repertoires that made up the dataset. HLA class I and class II types, where available, came from metadata supplied by the sample provider rather than from assay-based typing. A de-identified subject ID, COVID-19 status, age in years and sex were almost always included in the sample metadata. The repertoires were released in a freely available public database intended as a resource for research on the immune response to SARS-CoV-2. The prospective study material was composed of cDNA or gDNA derived from T cells, B-cell-depleted T cells, or PBMCs. The samples were drawn from two sources: the first 160 participants of the ongoing ImmuneRACE study, and 950 to 1,500 subjects contributed by 6 global collaborators.

Results and caveats for the whole study, not just this receptor: The quantity of clinical and demographic metadata differed by source and by participant and was supplied without curation.

In the prospective study, participants were roughly 18 to 100 years old, resided in approximately 25 geographic areas of the United States, and were enrolled through a virtual design. To assign participants to cohorts, the prospective study relied on clinical history that participants themselves reported in a screening survey and a study questionnaire. A participant counted as exposed if, within 2 weeks of entering the study, that participant had been in contact with someone who had a PCR-confirmed or clinician-diagnosed COVID-19 case. In the prospective study, whole blood, serum and a nasopharyngeal or oropharyngeal swab were collected from each participant by mobile phlebotomists. Prospective study participants could optionally give additional blood draws and questionnaires over a roughly 2-month period. Blood samples from the prospective study were shipped frozen or at room temperature prior to DNA extraction.

TCRbeta CDR3 regions were amplified from genomic DNA using the immunoSEQ Assay, a bias-controlled multiplex PCR. The study's processing was this. The number of nucleated cells in each sample was estimated from the amplification of reference gene primers within the assay. To quantify the absolute abundance of each unique TCRbeta CDR3 rearrangement, sequence reads were collapsed and filtered. For each sample, productive Simpson clonality was calculated as the square root of Simpson's diversity index over productive rearrangements. TCRdb's version of the immuneACCESS table is confined to in-frame rearrangements and falls short of the full clone set. An unresolved V gene accounts for under half of the shortfall where checked; the remainder is of unknown origin. V and J calls and clone size are given by that table; D and trimming were obtained from the DNA. Present in this sample are 60,000 to 75,000 clones, approximately 70% of which were seen just once. Jointly, the top ten make up roughly 49% of the sample.

This clone appeared a single time. Its antigen remains undetermined. One junction end disagrees with the germline gene, perhaps due to a read error. As encoded in the germline V gene, CDR1 is KGHSH while CDR2 is LQKENI. The CDR3 goes from the cysteine to the phenylalanine over 16 residues. Only CDR3 DNA is held: 48 bases, read in frame from base 1. Sequences were obtained from PBMCs or T cells enriched from blood (not recorded which). The clonotype was recovered from a woman aged 60-70 years who had been exposed to COVID-19. This sequence uses TRBV18 and TRBJ1-4; too little of a D gene remains to name it. The nucleotide sequence is TGTGCCGGCTCACCTCTCTCTTTAGCCACTAATGAAAAACTGTTTTTT. It specifies CAGSPLSLATNEKLFF.